The 15 T cell receptor beta chains below come from one sample, sequenced in a study of T cell repertoires in cytomegalovirus infection (dated by TCRdb to the late 2010s). According to the study, the label for this sample's treatment or condition signals: in vitro stimulation with specific CMV peptide epitopes to enrich CMV-specific T cells. The sequencer was an Illumina HiSeq 1500. In TCRdb, the public reads were trimmed at Q25 with fastp and aligned with MiXCR, with productive beta chains retained. Records with the same CDR3 protein are collapsed into one entry carrying the most frequent genes and DNA. In all, the sample holds 450,000 to 550,000 distinct CDR3 sequences, and under 45% of those were seen once. Roughly two fifths of the sample rests with the top ten. The antigens of these receptors remain unknown. The source was cultured PBMCs, collected from culture after CMV antigen stimulation. These receptors were taken from a human donor in good health (CMV status not recorded). Some clones in this sample may be carry-over from other donors' samples.

The rearrangement joins TRBV6-1 to TRBJ1-2; D is uncertain. Trimming left V 2 bases short and J 7 bases short, with 11 bases between. The CDR3 sequence is 13 residues long. Germline CDR1 reads MNHNS; CDR2 reads SASEGT. The CDR3 reads CASSESAAGGYTF. The CDR3 DNA sequence: TGTGCCAGCAGTGAATCCGCGGCGGGTGGCTACACCTTC.

The V gene is TRBV6-1, the J gene TRBJ2-1, with TRBD2 matching 11 bases. J was trimmed by 9 bases and V by 4 bases; bases with no gene match: 5. CDR1 MNHNS and CDR2 SASEGT come from the germline V gene. The CDR3 length is 14 residues. CDR3 DNA sequence: TGTGCCAGCAGTGTAGCGGGAGGGAGATCTGAGCAGTTCTTC. Protein: CASSVAGGRSEQFF.

The chain joins TRBV5-1 to TRBJ2-7; the D gene could be TRBD1 or TRBD2 (5 bases each). Trimming shortened V by 1 base and J by 7 bases, and 15 bases separated the two germline ends. There are 14 residues in the CDR3. Germline CDR1 is SGHRS and CDR2 is YFSETQ. CDR3 region: CASSLWQGTSEQYF. The CDR3 nucleotides are TGCGCCAGCAGCTTGTGGCAGGGAACTAGTGAGCAGTACTTC.

CDR3 sequence reads: CASSLRRGHYKNTGELFF. CDR3 DNA: TGTGCCAGCAGTTTAAGGCGGGGACACTATAAGAACACCGGGGAGCTGTTTTTT. This chain joins TRBV12-3 or TRBV12-4 and TRBJ2-2; D may match TRBD1 or TRBD2 (6 bases each). V dropped 2 bases and J dropped 1 base, with 17 bases sitting between them. The CDR3 is 18 amino acids.

The CDR3 region is CASRPTGVASYEQYF. The CDR3 DNA reads TGTGCCAGCAGGCCTACAGGGGTAGCCTCCTACGAGCAGTACTTC. The chain couples TRBV6-5 to TRBJ2-7; 7 bases are shared with TRBD1. V shed 6 bases, J shed 0 bases, and the junction held 8 bases outside the gene matches. CDR3 size: 15 residues. Germline V gives CDR1 MNHEY, CDR2 SVGAGI.

This rearrangement joins TRBV12-3 or TRBV12-4 to TRBJ1-5; D remains ambiguous. This CDR3 comprises 13 residues. Trimming took 7 bases from V and 6 from J, leaving 13 bases between them. The DNA of the CDR3 is TGTGCCAGCACCTCTCTATGGGGTCAGCCCCAGCATTTT. It specifies CASTSLWGQPQHF.

This clonotype was recorded many times. The CDR3 DNA reads TGTGCCAGCAGCTTAGGGACAGGGTTTAATGAGCAGTTCTTC. It yields the protein CASSLGTGFNEQFF. The rearrangement joins TRBV7-2 to TRBJ2-1; 8 positions agree with TRBD1. The length of the CDR3 is 14 residues. Germline CDR1 reads SGHTA; CDR2 reads FQGNSA. With V trimmed by 1 base and J by 7 bases, 3 bases remained unmatched.

On this clonotype itself: The junction and the germline gene differ at one end; a read error may be behind it. The chain joins TRBV7-2 to TRBJ2-5, with D perhaps matching TRBD2 (5 bases). Per the germline V gene, CDR1 is SGHTA and CDR2 is FQGNSA. CDR3 size: 16 residues. In DNA, the CDR3 is TGTGTCAGCAGCGGCAGCTCTAGCCCCCGGCAAGAGACCCAGTACTTC. Its translation is CVSSGSSSPRQETQYF. Using reference TRBV7-2 and TRBJ2-5 for the parts outside the CDR3, the full variable domain is GAGVSQSPSNKVTEKGKDVELRCDPISGHTALYWYRQSLGQGLEFLIYFQGNSAPDKSGLPSDRFSAERTGGSVSTLTIQRTQQEDSAVYLCVSSGSSSPRQETQYFGPGTRLLVL.

This clonotype showed up just a few times. The chain joins TRBV27 to TRBJ2-2; 9 positions agree with TRBD2. The germline gives CDR1 MNHEY, CDR2 SMNVEV (reference sequence). The CDR3 sequence is 14 residues long. Losses at the gene ends were 7 bases for V and 2 bases for J; bases not matched to a gene: 2. CDR3 in amino acids: CASTGLANTGELFF. CDR3 DNA sequence: TGTGCCAGCACGGGACTAGCTAACACCGGGGAGCTGTTTTTT.

The chain employs TRBV7-2 and TRBJ1-6; possible D gene TRBD1, 5 bases. Trimming pared 1 base from V and 11 bases from J, leaving 15 bases between. The CDR3 is 15 amino acids. CDR1 and CDR2 from the germline V gene are SGHTA and FQGNSA. This CDR3 reads CASSLVWQGGAPLHF. CDR3 DNA sequence: TGTGCCAGCAGCTTAGTATGGCAGGGTGGGGCACCCCTCCACTTT.

This clonotype was seen a handful of times. DNA for the CDR3: TGTGCCAGCAGCTTCAGGACAGAAACCAAAAACATTCAGTACTTC. It yields the protein CASSFRTETKNIQYF. The J gene is TRBJ2-4, the V gene TRBV7-2; TRBD1 is a possible D gene (6 bases). Germline V CDR1 and CDR2: SGHTA, FQGNSA. The CDR3 runs to 15 residues. V shed 3 bases and J shed 2 bases, with 11 bases lying between them.

This clonotype turned up a few times. The J gene is TRBJ2-2, the V gene TRBV7-9; no clear D gene. The CDR3 has 12 residues. Trimming pared 2 bases from V and 10 bases from J, leaving 8 bases between. Germline-derived CDR1 and CDR2 are SEHNR and FQNEAQ (reference sequence). The CDR3 DNA sequence: TGTGCCAGCAGCTTAATTTTTGAGGAGCTGTTTTTT. Its protein product is CASSLIFEELFF.

This clonotype was picked up a small number of times. J is TRBJ1-1 and V is TRBV11-2; TRBD1 might be the D (6 bases). V lost 2 bases and J 4 bases, leaving 11 bases between the germline ends. Germline CDR1 reads SGHAT; CDR2 reads FQNNGV. This CDR3 spans 14 amino acids. As DNA, the CDR3 is TGTGCCAGCAGCTTACCAGTCAGGGGCACTGAAGCTTTCTTT. This codes for CASSLPVRGTEAFF. Combining the CDR3 with reference TRBV11-2 and TRBJ1-1 gives the whole variable domain EAGVAQSPRYKIIEKRQSVAFWCNPISGHATLYWYQQILGQGPKLLIQFQNNGVVDDSQLPKDRFSAERLKGVDSTLKIQPAKLEDSAVYLCASSLPVRGTEAFFGQGTRLTVV.

The J gene is TRBJ2-7, the V gene TRBV2, with D tentatively TRBD1 (6 bases). The V end was cut by 3 bases, the J end by 3 bases, with 12 bases between. Germline V gene lookup returns CDR1 SNHLY and CDR2 FYNNEI. The CDR3 runs to 14 residues. CDR3 sequence reads: CASSDWGTYYEQYF. The CDR3 region has the DNA TGTGCCAGCAGTGACTGGGGGACATACTACGAGCAGTACTTC.

V usage is TRBV2 and J usage is TRBJ2-1; a possible D gene is TRBD2 (7 bases). The V gene lost 9 bases and the J gene lost 2 bases, with 11 bases spanning the gap. The CDR3 has 13 residues. In germline, CDR1 is SNHLY, CDR2 FYNNEI. The CDR3 reads CARTGGAYNEQFF. The CDR3 coding sequence is TGTGCCAGGACGGGGGGCGCCTACAATGAGCAGTTCTTC. Full variable domain (outside the CDR3, taken from reference TRBV2 and TRBJ2-1): EPEVTQTPSHQVTQMGQEVILRCVPISNHLYFYWYRQILGQKVEFLVSFYNNEISEKSEIFDDQFSVERPDGSNFTLKIRSTKLEDSAMYFCARTGGAYNEQFFGPGTRLTVL.